This T cell receptor (beta chain) was documented in a study of blood T cell repertoires in COVID-19. The overall study: COVID-19 samples collected from the United States, Italy and Spain covered acute and convalescent phases. PBMCs, B-cell-depleted T cells, or T cells were the source of the cDNA or gDNA that made up the material.

As processed by the authors: Reference gene primer amplification in the assay estimated nucleated cell counts. Sequenced by immunoSEQ multiplex PCR; TCRdb stores in-frame clones only, minus some. Clonal size and the V and J genes are those of that table, whereas D and trimming came from the DNA. Among tens of thousands of clones listed, more than 90% were seen once. This clone has only one observation. The sequenced sample was peripheral blood. The sequence was obtained from a human donor in a cohort sampled during active COVID-19.

CDR3 in DNA: TGTGCCAGCAGTGAACTTACTGGGGCCAACGTCCTGACTTTC. Protein product: CASSELTGANVLTF. The chain couples TRBV2 to TRBJ2-6; unclear D gene. The V and J ends lost 2 bases and 2 bases respectively, with 4 bases between them. Germline V lookup: CDR1 SNHLY, CDR2 FYNNEI. The length of the CDR3 is 14 residues.